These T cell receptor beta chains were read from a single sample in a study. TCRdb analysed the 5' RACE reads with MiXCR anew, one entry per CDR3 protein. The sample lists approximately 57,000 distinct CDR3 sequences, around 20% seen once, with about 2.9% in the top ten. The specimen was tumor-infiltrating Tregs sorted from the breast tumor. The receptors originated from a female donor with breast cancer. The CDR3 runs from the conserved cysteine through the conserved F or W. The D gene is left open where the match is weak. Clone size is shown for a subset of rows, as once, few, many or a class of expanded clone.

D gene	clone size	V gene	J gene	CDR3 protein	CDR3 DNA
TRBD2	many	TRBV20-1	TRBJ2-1	CSVPPSGRAGNEQFF	TGCAGTGTTCCTCCTAGCGGGAGGGCGGGCAATGAGCAGTTCTTC
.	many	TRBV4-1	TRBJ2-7	CASSPRAGVSYEQYF	TGCGCCAGCAGCCCCAGGGCAGGGGTCTCCTACGAGCAGTACTTC
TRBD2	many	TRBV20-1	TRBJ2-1	CSVAGELEQFF	TGCAGTGTAGCGGGGGAGCTTGAGCAGTTCTTC
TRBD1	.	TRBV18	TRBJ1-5	CASSDRGTGNQPQHF	TGTGCCAGCTCAGACAGGGGAACGGGCAATCAGCCCCAGCATTTT
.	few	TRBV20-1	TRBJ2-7	CSVANGREQYF	TGCAGTGTAGCGAATGGGAGGGAGCAGTACTTC
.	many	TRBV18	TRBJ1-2	CASSPGIQEVYGYTF	TGTGCCAGCTCACCAGGGATCCAGGAGGTCTATGGCTACACCTTC
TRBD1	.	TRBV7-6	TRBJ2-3	CASSPTPAQGPTGGTQYF	TGTGCCAGCAGCCCTACACCAGCACAGGGGCCCACCGGTGGTACGCAGTATTTT
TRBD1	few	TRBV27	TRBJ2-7	CASSRKFTGDHSYEQYF	TGTGCCAGCAGTAGAAAATTCACAGGGGATCACTCCTACGAGCAGTACTTC
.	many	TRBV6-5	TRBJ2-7	CASSAGPYEQYF	TGTGCCAGCAGCGCCGGGCCCTACGAGCAGTACTTC
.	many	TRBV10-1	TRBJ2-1	CASSPTRYNEQFF	TGCGCCAGCAGCCCAACAAGGTACAATGAGCAGTTCTTC
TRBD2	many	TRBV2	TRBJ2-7	CASNRRIGTSGTEQYF	TGTGCCAGCAACAGAAGGATAGGGACTAGCGGGACCGAGCAGTACTTC
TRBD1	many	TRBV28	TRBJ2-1	CASSSVLGGTYNEQFF	TGTGCCAGCAGTTCGGTTTTAGGGGGCACATACAATGAGCAGTTCTTC
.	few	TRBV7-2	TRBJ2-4	CASSQGQRNIQYF	TGTGCCAGCAGCCAAGGACAGAGAAACATTCAGTACTTC
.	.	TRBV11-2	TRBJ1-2	CASSLEGTKISYTF	TGTGCCAGCAGCTTAGAAGGGACCAAAATTAGCTACACCTTC
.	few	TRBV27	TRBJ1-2	CASSLKQGSPGYTF	TGTGCCAGCAGTTTAAAGCAGGGCAGCCCTGGCTACACCTTC
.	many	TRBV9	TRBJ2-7	CASSVQVNSYEQYF	TGTGCCAGCAGCGTACAAGTCAACTCCTACGAGCAGTACTTC
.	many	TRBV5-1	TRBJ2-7	CASHPPTGSYEQYF	TGCGCCAGCCACCCCCCGACGGGCTCCTACGAGCAGTACTTC
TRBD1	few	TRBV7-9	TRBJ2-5	CASSSWDRQTQYF	TGTGCCAGCAGCTCCTGGGACAGACAGACCCAGTACTTC
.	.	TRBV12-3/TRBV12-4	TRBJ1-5	CASSLRRGDSSKQPQHF	TGTGCCAGCAGTTTACGTAGGGGGGACTCCAGCAAGCAGCCCCAGCATTTT
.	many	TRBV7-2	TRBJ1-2	CASSLDGDGYTF	TGTGCCAGCAGCTTAGACGGGGATGGCTACACCTTC
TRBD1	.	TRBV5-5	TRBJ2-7	CASSLGQGRAYEQYF	TGTGCCAGCAGCCTCGGACAGGGTAGGGCCTACGAGCAGTACTTC
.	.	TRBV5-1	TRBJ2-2	CASSLARAGELFF	TGCGCCAGCAGCTTGGCCAGGGCCGGGGAGCTGTTTTTT
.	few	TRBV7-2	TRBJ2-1	CASSFGVADFNEQFF	TGTGCCAGCAGCTTCGGAGTAGCGGACTTCAATGAGCAGTTCTTC
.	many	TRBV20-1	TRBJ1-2	CSATPGTTDYGYTF	TGCAGTGCTACGCCGGGAACGACTGACTATGGCTACACCTTC
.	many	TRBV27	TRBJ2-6	CASINYRDGRSGANVLTF	TGTGCCAGCATAAATTACCGGGACGGACGCTCTGGGGCCAACGTCCTGACTTTC
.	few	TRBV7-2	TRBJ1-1	CASSLGYGGRGNTEAFF	TGTGCCAGCAGCTTAGGGTACGGGGGGCGCGGGAACACTGAAGCTTTCTTT
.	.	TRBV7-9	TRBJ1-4	CASSSVRGATNEKLFF	TGTGCCAGCAGCTCGGTCAGGGGTGCAACTAATGAAAAACTGTTTTTT
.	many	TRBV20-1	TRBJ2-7	CSATRSYEQYF	TGCAGTGCTACTAGATCCTACGAGCAGTACTTC
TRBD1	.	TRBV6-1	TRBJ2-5	CASSDPGDSRETQYF	TGTGCCAGCAGTGACCCTGGGGACAGCCGGGAGACCCAGTACTTC
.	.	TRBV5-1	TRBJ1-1	CPSSLEPGVDTEAFF	TGCCCCAGCAGCTTGGAGCCGGGGGTCGACACTGAAGCTTTCTTT
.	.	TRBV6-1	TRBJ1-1	CASSEMGPSNTEAFF	TGTGCCAGCAGTGAAATGGGACCGAGCAACACTGAAGCTTTCTTT
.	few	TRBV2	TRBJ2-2	CATSWSYTGELFF	TGTGCCACCTCGTGGTCGTACACCGGGGAGCTGTTTTTT
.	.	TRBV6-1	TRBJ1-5	CASKEAGDQPQHF	TGTGCTAGCAAAGAGGCAGGCGATCAGCCCCAGCATTTT
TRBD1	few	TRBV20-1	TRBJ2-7	CSARDPTGGYEQYF	TGCAGTGCTAGAGATCCGACAGGGGGATACGAGCAGTACTTC
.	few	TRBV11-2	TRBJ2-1	CASSFQRYNEQFF	TGTGCCAGCAGCTTCCAGCGGTACAATGAGCAGTTCTTC
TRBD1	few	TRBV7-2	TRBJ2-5	CASSWTGHQETQYF	TGTGCCAGCAGCTGGACAGGACACCAAGAGACCCAGTACTTC
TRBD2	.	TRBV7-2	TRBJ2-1	CASSLSREQNEQFF	TGTGCCAGCAGCTTATCGCGGGAGCAAAATGAGCAGTTCTTC
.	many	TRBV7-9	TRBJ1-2	CASRDNNYGYTF	TGTGCCAGCAGGGATAATAACTATGGCTACACCTTC
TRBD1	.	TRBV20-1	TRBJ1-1	CSAKSGTGIPEAFF	TGCAGTGCTAAATCCGGGACAGGGATACCTGAAGCTTTCTTT
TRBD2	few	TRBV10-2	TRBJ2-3	CASSPTSGRTDTQYF	TGCGCCAGCAGCCCGACTAGCGGGAGGACAGATACGCAGTATTTT
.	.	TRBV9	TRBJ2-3	CASSESEDTQYF	TGTGCCAGCAGCGAGTCTGAAGATACGCAGTATTTT
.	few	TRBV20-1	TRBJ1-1	CSAREQLNTEAFF	TGCAGTGCCAGGGAACAGTTGAACACTGAAGCTTTCTTT
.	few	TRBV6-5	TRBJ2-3	CASSYSVSTDTQYF	TGTGCCAGCAGTTACTCGGTTAGCACAGATACGCAGTATTTT
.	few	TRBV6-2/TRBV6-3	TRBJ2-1	CASEEGSSYNEQFF	TGTGCCAGCGAGGAGGGTAGCTCCTACAATGAGCAGTTCTTC
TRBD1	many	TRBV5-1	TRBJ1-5	CASSPGTGNQPQHF	TGCGCCAGCAGCCCTGGGACAGGGAACCAGCCCCAGCATTTT
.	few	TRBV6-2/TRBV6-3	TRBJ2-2	CASSYGLGGELFF	TGTGCCAGCAGTTACGGGCTGGGCGGGGAGCTGTTTTTT
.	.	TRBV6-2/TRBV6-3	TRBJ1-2	CASTDSDGYTF	TGTGCCAGCACGGACTCTGATGGCTACACCTTC
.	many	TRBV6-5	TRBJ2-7	CASSYSWGGTYEQYF	TGTGCCAGCAGTTACTCTTGGGGTGGAACCTACGAGCAGTACTTC
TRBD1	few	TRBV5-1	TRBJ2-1	CASSSTGQGRNEQFF	TGCGCCAGCAGCTCTACTGGACAGGGCCGAAATGAGCAGTTCTTC
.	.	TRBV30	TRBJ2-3	CAWSRGGGGTDTQYF	TGTGCCTGGAGCCGAGGGGGTGGAGGCACAGATACGCAGTATTTT
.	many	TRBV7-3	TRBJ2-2	CASSLRVEGAGELFF	TGTGCCAGCAGCTTAAGAGTCGAGGGCGCCGGGGAGCTGTTTTTT
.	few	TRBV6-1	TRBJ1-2	CASSEASVTVGGYTF	TGTGCCAGCAGTGAAGCTTCGGTCACGGTGGGTGGCTACACCTTC
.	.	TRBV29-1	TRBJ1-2	CSVEDRGYNYGYTF	TGCAGCGTTGAAGATCGCGGTTATAACTATGGCTACACCTTC
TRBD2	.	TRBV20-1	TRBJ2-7	CSARGLAGLAAYEQNF	TGCAGTGCTAGAGGACTAGCGGGATTAGCAGCCTACGAGCAGAACTTC
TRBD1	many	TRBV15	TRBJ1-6	CASRTGSYNSPLHF	TGTGCCTCGAGGACAGGCTCCTATAATTCACCCCTCCACTTT
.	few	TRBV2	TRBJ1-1	CAGRGRAVNTEAFF	TGTGCCGGCAGGGGTAGGGCAGTGAACACTGAAGCTTTCTTT
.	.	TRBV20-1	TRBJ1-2	CSASNRAGGYAF	TGCAGTGCTAGTAACAGGGCGGGAGGCTACGCCTTC
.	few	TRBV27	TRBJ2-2	CASSLNGLNTGELFF	TGTGCCAGCAGTTTAAACGGTCTCAACACCGGGGAGCTGTTTTTT
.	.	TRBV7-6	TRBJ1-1	CASSLTVDTEACF	TGTGCCAGCAGCTTAACGGTTGACACTGAAGCTTGCTTT